The TCR beta chain described here comes from a study of control samples from healthy donors and cancer patients. This CDR3 region has 13 residues. Germline V CDR1 and CDR2: MNHEY, SVGAGI. V dropped 6 bases and J dropped 1 base, with 10 bases sitting between them. Profiling relied on immunoSEQ multiplex PCR, and the TCRdb table lists in-frame clones only, not all of them. The sample has 160,000 or so clones, over 90% seen once. Remarks on this clone: Other nucleotide sequences in the sample specify the same CDR3.

The sequence was obtained from a woman aged 25 to 39 in good health. The V gene is TRBV6-5, the J gene TRBJ2-7; tentatively, D is TRBD2 (6 bases). Sequencing was carried out using blood. CDR3 region: CASRPGTSYEQYF. CDR3 nucleotide sequence: TGTGCCAGCAGACCCGGGACTTCCTACGAGCAGTACTTC.